A selection of T cell receptor beta chains follows, all from one sample in a study of human T cells and chemical hapten exposure. A single record per CDR3 protein comes from TCRdb applying MiXCR to the RACE reads. The table has a few hundred thousand distinct CDR3 sequences, just under 6.5% seen once. The sequencing used whole blood, collected in connection with sensitization to the hapten diphenylcyclopropenone (DPC). These receptors were collected from a young woman with alopecia areata. Some clones in this sample may be carry-over from other donors' samples. CDR3s include the opening cysteine and the closing phenylalanine or tryptophan. D genes are given only for firm matches. The listing skips clone size in some rows; elsewhere it reads once, few, many or a size class.

cdr3_length,j_call,d_call,v_call,clone_size,cdr3_aa,cdr3_nt
13,TRBJ1-2,.,TRBV6-2/TRBV6-3,many,CASRDTRGHGYTF,TGTGCCAGCAGGGACACCAGGGGCCATGGCTACACCTTC
13,TRBJ2-2,.,TRBV12-3/TRBV12-4,few,CASSTTGARELFF,TGTGCCAGCAGCACTACGGGTGCCCGGGAGCTGTTTTTT
17,TRBJ1-2,TRBD1,TRBV4-2,few,CASSRGATGANNYGYTF,TGTGCCAGCAGTCGTGGGGCCACAGGGGCTAATAACTATGGCTACACCTTC
12,TRBJ2-3,.,TRBV29-1,many,CSVDRAGDTQYF,TGCAGCGTTGACAGGGCGGGAGATACGCAGTATTTT
15,TRBJ1-2,.,TRBV7-9,.,CASSLGTVDKYGYTF,TGTGCCAGCAGCTTAGGGACAGTTGATAAGTATGGCTACACCTTC
12,TRBJ1-1,.,TRBV6-5,many,CASSHGKTEAFF,TGTGCCAGCAGTCATGGGAAGACTGAAGCTTTCTTT
12,TRBJ2-7,.,TRBV18,.,CASSPDVGEQYF,TGTGCCAGCTCACCGGACGTCGGGGAGCAGTACTTC
11,TRBJ1-1,.,TRBV20-1,few,CSAESESEAFF,TGCAGTGCTGAGAGTGAGTCTGAAGCTTTCTTT
12,TRBJ1-2,TRBD1,TRBV27,few,CATGQGAGGYTF,TGTGCAACCGGACAGGGGGCTGGTGGCTACACCTTC
15,TRBJ1-4,.,TRBV6-1,.,CASSDRLFREEKLFF,TGTGCCAGCAGTGATAGGCTTTTTCGAGAAGAAAAACTGTTTTTT
10,TRBJ2-3,.,TRBV6-7,many,CASGTDTQYF,TGTGCCAGCGGCACAGATACGCAGTATTTT
17,TRBJ2-3,TRBD1,TRBV11-1,few,CASSLGTGGHHTDTQYF,TGTGCCAGCAGCTTAGGTACAGGGGGACACCACACAGATACGCAGTATTTT
15,TRBJ1-2,.,TRBV9,many,CASSVGQGSNYGYTF,TGTGCCAGCAGCGTAGGGCAGGGGTCTAACTATGGCTACACCTTC
13,TRBJ1-5,.,TRBV29-1,many,CSVVGQPNQPQHF,TGCAGCGTTGTAGGCCAGCCGAATCAGCCCCAGCATTTT
13,TRBJ1-6,.,TRBV20-1,many,CSASTNGDSPLHF,TGCAGTGCTAGTACTAATGGGGATTCACCCCTCCACTTT
16,TRBJ1-5,.,TRBV2,few,CASSPNGGASNQPQHF,TGTGCCAGCAGTCCAAACGGAGGTGCTAGCAATCAGCCCCAGCATTTT
16,TRBJ2-2,.,TRBV28,.,CASSLSAGANTGELFF,TGTGCCAGCAGTTTATCGGCAGGCGCGAACACCGGGGAGCTGTTTTTT
14,TRBJ2-3,.,TRBV12-3/TRBV12-4,few,CASSRGAGTDTQYF,TGTGCCAGCAGTCGGGGGGCCGGCACAGATACGCAGTATTTT
15,TRBJ2-5,.,TRBV5-1,.,CASSLRRREGETQYF,TGCGCCAGCAGCTTGAGACGTAGAGAGGGGGAGACCCAGTACTTC
12,TRBJ1-1,.,TRBV3-1,few,CASSQQKAQAFF,TGTGCCAGCAGCCAACAAAAGGCGCAGGCTTTCTTT
12,TRBJ1-1,TRBD1,TRBV7-8,.,CASSRDRDKAFF,TGTGCCAGCAGCCGGGACAGGGATAAAGCTTTCTTT
14,TRBJ2-1,.,TRBV10-3,few,CAIRPEFSGNEQFF,TGTGCCATCAGACCAGAGTTTTCAGGAAATGAGCAGTTCTTC
15,TRBJ1-2,TRBD1,TRBV5-1,.,CASSFMDRDNYGYTF,TGCGCCAGCAGCTTCATGGACAGGGACAACTATGGCTACACCTTC
17,TRBJ1-6,.,TRBV6-6,many,CASSYLAGRVYNSPLHF,TGTGCCAGCAGTTACCTGGCAGGGAGAGTCTATAATTCACCCCTCCACTTT
15,TRBJ1-3,TRBD1,TRBV20-1,many,CSAREHRGSGNTIYF,TGCAGTGCTAGGGAACACAGGGGATCTGGAAACACCATATATTTT
15,TRBJ1-6,TRBD1,TRBV6-5,many,CASRGTASSNSPLHF,TGTGCCAGCAGAGGGACAGCTTCAAGTAATTCACCCCTCCACTTT
14,TRBJ2-1,TRBD2,TRBV12-3/TRBV12-4,.,CASIRAGVSNEQFF,TGTGCCAGCATCCGAGCGGGGGTCAGCAATGAGCAGTTCTTC
15,TRBJ1-6,TRBD1,TRBV5-6,few,CASSGQGMYNSPLHF,TGTGCCAGCAGCGGACAGGGGATGTATAATTCACCCCTCCACTTT
17,TRBJ2-3,TRBD2,TRBV7-2,.,CASSLVPVGGGSYTQYF,TGTGCCAGCAGCTTAGTCCCTGTGGGGGGGGGATCGTATACGCAGTATTTT
15,TRBJ1-6,.,TRBV9,.,CASSINDQGNSPLHF,TGTGCCAGCAGCATTAATGACCAGGGGAATTCACCCCTCCACTTT
15,TRBJ2-2,.,TRBV5-4,.,CASSSGHENTGELFF,TGTGCCAGCAGCTCCGGACACGAGAACACCGGGGAGCTGTTTTTT
16,TRBJ2-3,TRBD2,TRBV5-1,.,CASSYGLAGFTDTQYF,TGCGCCAGCAGCTACGGGCTAGCGGGGTTCACAGATACGCAGTATTTT
14,TRBJ1-4,.,TRBV6-2/TRBV6-3,.,CASRGVATNEKLFF,TGTGCCAGCAGAGGAGTTGCAACTAATGAAAAACTGTTTTTT
15,TRBJ2-6,.,TRBV7-9,.,CASSLGRSGANVLTF,TGTGCCAGCAGCTTAGGCCGCTCTGGGGCCAACGTCCTGACTTTC
15,TRBJ1-2,.,TRBV5-8,many,CASSLSGEGRLGYTF,TGTGCCAGCAGCTTGTCCGGCGAGGGGAGGCTTGGCTACACCTTC
17,TRBJ2-3,.,TRBV4-3,once,CASSQVGRWGLPDTQYF,TGCGCCAGCAGCCAAGTTGGGCGGTGGGGCCTCCCAGATACGCAGTATTTT
10,TRBJ2-7,.,TRBV2,.,CASSEYEQYF,TGTGCCAGCAGTGAGTACGAGCAGTACTTC
16,TRBJ2-7,TRBD1,TRBV9,many,CASSVASGQGAAEQYF,TGTGCCAGCAGCGTAGCCTCCGGACAGGGGGCGGCCGAGCAGTACTTC
15,TRBJ1-5,.,TRBV4-1,few,CASSQGSGRNQPQHF,TGCGCCAGCAGCCAAGGATCGGGGCGCAATCAGCCCCAGCATTTT
15,TRBJ2-7,.,TRBV12-5,.,CASGEGSSGSYEQYF,TGTGCTAGTGGCGAGGGGTCCTCGGGCTCCTACGAGCAGTACTTC
15,TRBJ2-6,.,TRBV15,few,CATSREVGGANVLTF,TGTGCCACCAGCAGAGAAGTTGGAGGGGCCAACGTCCTGACTTTC
14,TRBJ1-1,.,TRBV6-2/TRBV6-3,few,CASSRGRANTEAFF,TGTGCCAGCAGCCGCGGACGGGCGAACACTGAAGCTTTCTTT
12,TRBJ1-5,.,TRBV6-2/TRBV6-3,many,CAISKVGRPQHF,TGTGCCATTTCGAAGGTGGGGCGGCCCCAGCATTTT
15,TRBJ1-1,.,TRBV29-1,few,CSVVIEGRVRTEAFF,TGCAGCGTTGTTATTGAGGGCAGAGTGAGGACTGAAGCTTTCTTT
16,TRBJ2-6,TRBD2,TRBV12-3/TRBV12-4,few,CASSRPSGSGANVLTF,TGTGCCAGCAGCCGCCCTAGCGGCTCTGGGGCCAACGTCCTGACTTTC
13,TRBJ2-7,TRBD1,TRBV20-1,.,CSAGTGVPYEQYF,TGCAGTGCAGGGACAGGGGTCCCCTACGAGCAGTACTTC
14,TRBJ1-1,.,TRBV6-6,few,CASSHRQENTEAFF,TGTGCCAGCAGCCATCGACAGGAGAACACTGAAGCTTTCTTT
17,TRBJ2-1,TRBD2,TRBV6-2/TRBV6-3,.,CASRPQLVAGGYNEQFF,TGTGCCAGCAGACCCCAACTAGTAGCGGGGGGATACAATGAGCAGTTCTTC
13,TRBJ1-3,.,TRBV12-5,many,CASGLETGNTIYF,TGTGCTAGTGGTTTGGAGACTGGAAACACCATATATTTT
16,TRBJ2-6,.,TRBV7-6,.,CASSLEVTAGANVLTF,TGTGCCAGCAGCTTAGAGGTCACAGCAGGGGCCAACGTCCTGACTTTC